This passage covers 16 T cell receptor beta chains from one sample sequenced in a study of cytomegalovirus exposure and HLA in healthy donors. 60 Vbeta and 13 Jbeta primers were used in PCR. TCRdb's copy holds only in-frame clones and misses some; the assay was immunoSEQ multiplex PCR. Counted here are about 200,000 clones, roughly four fifths occurring once; the ten biggest clones make up 1.5% to 2%. The sample comprised PBMCs. Receptors were obtained from a man younger than 35 in good health and CMV-seronegative.

This clone has more than one count but fewer than ten. This chain uses TRBV29-1 with TRBJ2-3, with 10 bases matching TRBD2. The J segment lost 1 base and the V segment lost 4 bases, leaving 8 bases of the junction unmatched. The CDR3 has 16 residues. Germline V CDR1 and CDR2: SQVTM, ANQGSEA. The CDR3 spells CSVGSGGPLRTDTQYF. The CDR3 nucleotides read TGCAGCGTTGGTAGCGGGGGGCCCCTACGCACAGATACGCAGTATTTT.

This clone has a single count. The genes are TRBV7-9 and TRBJ1-1; tentatively, D is TRBD1 (6 bases). The CDR3 consists of 15 residues. The V end was cut by 0 bases, the J end by 7 bases, with 15 bases between. CDR1 is SEHNR, CDR2 FQNEAQ, per germline (reference sequence). The CDR3 protein is CASSLAIGGAGEAFF. In nucleotides, the CDR3 is TGTGCCAGCAGCTTAGCCATCGGGGGGGCGGGTGAAGCTTTCTTT.

The chain has TRBV9 and TRBJ2-5, with D tentatively TRBD2 (6 bases). CDR1 is SGDLS, CDR2 YYNGEE, per germline. The CDR3 sequence is 15 residues long. V was clipped by 4 bases and J by 5 bases, with 18 bases between them. CDR3 DNA sequence: TGTGCCAGCAGCACTAGCAATGGGGCGGGCGAGACCCAGTACTTC. This gives the protein CASSTSNGAGETQYF.

The chain carries TRBV10-3 and TRBJ2-4; weak D call: TRBD2 (5 bases). Per germline, CDR1 ENHRY and CDR2 SYGVKD. V lost 0 bases and J 5 bases, leaving 8 bases between the germline ends. CDR3 length equals 14 residues. DNA for the CDR3: TGTGCCATCAGTGAGTCGAGGCGGGAAAACATTCAGTACTTC. This encodes CAISESRRENIQYF.

In the case of this clone: The sample carries other DNA sequences with the same CDR3. This sequence joins TRBV28 and TRBJ1-2, with D unclear. Germline V gives CDR1 MDHEN, CDR2 SYDVKM. The V gene lost 3 bases and the J gene lost 1 base, with 3 bases spanning the gap. The CDR3 runs 12 residues. The CDR3 DNA reads TGTGCCAGCAGTTTGAGTAACTATGGCTACACCTTC. Protein sequence: CASSLSNYGYTF.

This clone was found once. V usage is TRBV9 and J usage is TRBJ2-2, with 8 bases aligning to TRBD2. Looked up from germline, CDR1 is SGDLS and CDR2 is YYNGEE. CDR3 size: 15 residues. V lost 5 bases, J lost 2 bases, and 5 bases stayed unmatched. The CDR3 sequence is CASRTSGENTGELFF. Here the CDR3 DNA reads TGTGCCAGCAGAACTAGCGGAGAAAACACCGGGGAGCTGTTTTTT.

The chain employs TRBV6-7 and TRBJ2-7, with D maybe TRBD1 (6 bases). TRBV6-7 is designated an ORF whose function remains uncertain. This CDR3 comprises 18 residues. Trimming stripped 0 bases from V and 0 bases from J, with 18 bases between. As DNA, the CDR3 is TGTGCCAGCAGTTACTCGTGTTTTAGGACAGTCCCCTCCTACGAGCAGTACTTC. It translates to CASSYSCFRTVPSYEQYF.

This clone showed up just a few times. The gene calls are TRBV2 and TRBJ2-5; TRBD1 agrees at 10 bases. This CDR3 comprises 14 residues. The trim removed 7 bases at V and 4 bases at J, leaving 6 bases unmatched. Looked up from germline, CDR1 is SNHLY and CDR2 is FYNNEI. CDR3 protein: CASTPDRGRETQYF. The CDR3 DNA follows: TGTGCCAGCACCCCAGACAGGGGGCGAGAGACCCAGTACTTC.

V is TRBV9 and J is TRBJ2-2; maybe TRBD2 (5 bases). This CDR3 comprises 13 residues. V dropped 1 base and J dropped 8 bases, with 9 bases sitting between them. Per germline, CDR1 SGDLS and CDR2 YYNGEE. CDR3 coding DNA: TGTGCCAGCAGCGTAAGGGTAGCGGGGGAGCTGTTTTTT. Protein sequence: CASSVRVAGELFF. Together with reference TRBV9 and TRBJ2-2, the CDR3 gives the full variable domain: DSGVTQTPKHLITATGQRVTLRCSPRSGDLSVYWYQQSLDQGLQFLIQYYNGEERAKGNILERFSAQQFPDLHSELNLSSLELGDSALYFCASSVRVAGELFFGEGSRLTVL.

The rearrangement links TRBV5-4 to TRBJ2-3; 9 bases are a match to TRBD2. Germline V gives CDR1 SGHNT, CDR2 YYREEE (reference sequence). The J segment lost 0 bases and the V segment lost 2 bases, leaving 10 bases of the junction unmatched. CDR3 length equals 18 residues. The CDR3 DNA reads TGTGCCAGCAGCTTTCGGGCGGGAGGGGGGGGCAGCACAGATACGCAGTATTTT. Translating gives CASSFRAGGGGSTDTQYF.

Only a few counts were recorded for this clone. This chain connects TRBV5-1 to TRBJ2-5; TRBD1 matches at 7 bases. Germline CDR1 is SGHRS and CDR2 is YFSETQ. The CDR3 is made up of 15 amino acids. The junction had 6 bases not matched to a gene; V was cut back by 0 bases and J by 4 bases. The CDR3 here is CASSLEQGSRETQYF. In nucleotides, the CDR3 is TGCGCCAGCAGCTTGGAACAGGGGTCGCGAGAGACCCAGTACTTC.

This clone was detected only a few times. The rearrangement links TRBV4-1 to TRBJ2-7; 7 bases agree with TRBD1. V lost 4 bases, J lost 5 bases, and 8 bases stayed unmatched. This CDR3 comprises 14 residues. Germline lookup yields CDR1 MGHRA and CDR2 YSYEKL. CDR3 loop: CASSRQTGLDEQYF. The CDR3 DNA sequence: TGCGCCAGCAGCCGCCAGACAGGGCTGGACGAGCAGTACTTC.

The chain couples TRBV4-3 to TRBJ1-4; D unresolved. Germline-derived CDR1 and CDR2 are LGHNA and YSLEER. This CDR3 contains 13 residues. V was shortened by 1 base and J by 4 bases, with 4 bases between the two germline ends. CDR3: CASSQVINEKLFF. CDR3 nucleotides: TGCGCCAGCAGCCAAGTCATTAATGAAAAACTGTTTTTT.

The chain carries TRBV6-5 and TRBJ2-1; D gene uncertain. This CDR3 has 13 residues. Trimming took 6 bases from V and 1 from J, leaving 7 bases between them. Germline CDR1 reads MNHEY; CDR2 reads SVGAGI. As DNA, the CDR3 is TGTGCCAGCAGCGCTCTATCCTACAATGAGCAGTTCTTC. Protein: CASSALSYNEQFF.

The chain joins TRBV10-3 to TRBJ2-2, with TRBD2 matching 8 bases. The CDR3 totals 16 residues. Germline CDR1 is ENHRY and CDR2 is SYGVKD. V shed 5 bases, J shed 4 bases, and the junction held 9 bases outside the gene matches. In DNA form, the CDR3 reads TGTGCCATCAGTTCCGTTAGCGGGGCCTCCACCGGGGAGCTGTTTTTT. The encoded protein is CAISSVSGASTGELFF.

The chain combines TRBV19 with TRBJ2-2; 12 nucleotides line up with TRBD2. CDR3 length: 19 residues. The germline gives CDR1 LNHDA, CDR2 SQIVND (reference sequence). V shed 4 bases and J 7 bases; nucleotides not matched to a gene: 16. In DNA form, the CDR3 reads TGTGCCAGTAGTACAAAAGGAATCGGACTAGCGGGACCGGGCGGGGAGCTGTTTTTT. Residues: CASSTKGIGLAGPGGELFF.